Listed below are T cell receptor beta chains from one sample, sequenced in a study of beta chain features in type 1 diabetes. Here immunoSEQ multiplex PCR was the method, and the copy in TCRdb shows in-frame clones only, minus some. The data hold 300,000 to 450,000 clones, with around a tenth observed a single time. The specimen was central memory CD4+ T cells from blood. The receptors derive from a man aged 25 to 40 with type 1 diabetes. Each CDR3 is given with its conserved first and last residue. The D gene is left open where the match is weak. For some rows the clone size is stated as once, few or many, or as a class when expanded; others skip it.

D: TRBD2
J: TRBJ2-3
size: once
V: TRBV19
CDR3: CASSIRLAASTDTQYF
DNA: TGTGCCAGTAGTATTCGACTAGCGGCAAGCACAGATACGCAGTATTTT

D: NA
J: TRBJ2-2
size: NA
V: TRBV19
CDR3: CASSIANTGELFF
DNA: TGTGCCAGTAGTATAGCCAACACCGGGGAGCTGTTTTTT

D: NA
J: TRBJ2-1
size: NA
V: TRBV5-1
CDR3: CASSWLGGDEQFF
DNA: TGCGCCAGCAGCTGGCTAGGGGGGGATGAGCAGTTCTTC

D: NA
J: TRBJ1-2
size: NA
V: TRBV6-5
CDR3: CASSRTPLEGYTF
DNA: TGTGCCAGCAGCCGGACACCCCTGGAGGGCTACACCTTC

D: TRBD2
J: TRBJ2-1
size: NA
V: TRBV4-3
CDR3: CASSPQSPGLAVYNEQFF
DNA: TGCGCCAGCAGCCCCCAGAGTCCAGGACTAGCGGTATACAATGAGCAGTTCTTC

D: NA
J: TRBJ1-2
size: NA
V: TRBV28
CDR3: CASSLGASYGYTF
DNA: TGTGCCAGCAGTTTAGGGGCGAGCTATGGCTACACCTTC

D: NA
J: TRBJ2-3
size: NA
V: TRBV6-1
CDR3: CASRRLLTDTQYF
DNA: TGTGCCAGCAGAAGACTACTCACAGATACGCAGTATTTT

D: NA
J: TRBJ2-5
size: few
V: TRBV2
CDR3: CASSDIRETQYF
DNA: TGTGCCAGCAGTGATATTCGGGAGACCCAGTACTTC

D: NA
J: TRBJ1-5
size: NA
V: TRBV5-4
CDR3: CASSLEGRDQPQHF
DNA: TGTGCCAGCAGCTTGGAAGGCAGGGATCAGCCCCAGCATTTT

D: NA
J: TRBJ2-1
size: few
V: TRBV27
CDR3: CASSPVGGLYNEQFF
DNA: TGTGCCAGCAGTCCCGTAGGGGGTCTTTACAATGAGCAGTTCTTC

D: NA
J: TRBJ2-3
size: NA
V: TRBV11-2
CDR3: CASSPTGDTQYF
DNA: TGTGCCAGCAGCCCCACCGGGGATACGCAGTATTTT

D: NA
J: TRBJ1-5
size: few
V: TRBV5-1
CDR3: CASSGDRNQPQHF
DNA: TGCGCCAGCAGCGGAGACAGAAATCAGCCCCAGCATTTT

D: NA
J: TRBJ1-4
size: few
V: TRBV6-5
CDR3: CASSYRPGEKLFF
DNA: TGTGCCAGCAGTTATAGGCCTGGGGAAAAACTGTTTTTT

D: NA
J: TRBJ1-1
size: few
V: TRBV10-3
CDR3: CASRRTMNTEAFF
DNA: TGTGCCAGCAGACGCACTATGAACACTGAAGCTTTCTTT

D: TRBD1
J: TRBJ1-4
size: NA
V: TRBV18
CDR3: CASSPSGGTVEKLFF
DNA: TGTGCCAGCTCACCATCGGGGGGGACAGTCGAAAAACTGTTTTTT

D: NA
J: TRBJ1-1
size: few
V: TRBV5-1
CDR3: CASSLRGADTEAFF
DNA: TGCGCCAGCAGCTTGCGGGGGGCGGACACTGAAGCTTTCTTT

D: TRBD2
J: TRBJ2-3
size: NA
V: TRBV14
CDR3: CASSQKSGSGSSTDTQYF
DNA: TGTGCCAGCAGCCAAAAGAGCGGGAGTGGTAGTAGCACAGATACGCAGTATTTT

D: NA
J: TRBJ1-2
size: few
V: TRBV7-9
CDR3: CASSQGGLSYYGYTF
DNA: TGTGCCAGCAGCCAAGGGGGGTTATCCTATTATGGCTACACCTTC

D: NA
J: TRBJ1-1
size: few
V: TRBV30
CDR3: CAWSRQNTEAFF
DNA: TGTGCCTGGAGTAGGCAAAACACTGAAGCTTTCTTT

D: TRBD2
J: TRBJ2-1
size: NA
V: TRBV6-1
CDR3: CASSELRGRNNEQFF
DNA: TGTGCCAGCAGTGAACTCCGCGGGAGGAACAATGAGCAGTTCTTC

D: NA
J: TRBJ1-3
size: few
V: TRBV28
CDR3: CASSIEGGRTGNTIYF
DNA: TGTGCCAGCAGCATTGAGGGGGGAAGAACTGGAAACACCATATATTTT

D: NA
J: TRBJ1-1
size: few
V: TRBV29-1
CDR3: CSVESPWGTEAFF
DNA: TGCAGCGTTGAATCCCCCTGGGGCACTGAAGCTTTCTTT

D: NA
J: TRBJ1-1
size: few
V: TRBV5-4
CDR3: CASSLPPGGQSTEAFF
DNA: TGTGCCAGCAGCCTACCTCCGGGGGGGCAAAGCACTGAAGCTTTCTTT

D: TRBD1
J: TRBJ2-1
size: NA
V: TRBV7-8
CDR3: CAGGTGFYNEQFF
DNA: TGTGCCGGAGGGACAGGCTTCTACAATGAGCAGTTCTTC

D: NA
J: TRBJ2-3
size: few
V: TRBV29-1
CDR3: CSVTGHQYF
DNA: TGCAGCGTAACGGGACATCAGTATTTT

D: NA
J: TRBJ1-2
size: NA
V: TRBV6-6
CDR3: CASINPGTNYGYTF
DNA: TGTGCCAGCATCAATCCCGGGACAAACTATGGCTACACCTTC

D: NA
J: TRBJ2-5
size: NA
V: TRBV10-3
CDR3: CASRSTGRSIQETQYF
DNA: TGTGCCAGCAGGTCCACAGGGAGGAGTATTCAAGAGACCCAGTACTTC

D: NA
J: TRBJ1-5
size: few
V: TRBV6-5
CDR3: CASRDGGHQPQHF
DNA: TGTGCCAGCCGGGATGGGGGCCATCAGCCCCAGCATTTT

D: NA
J: TRBJ2-7
size: NA
V: TRBV7-2
CDR3: CASSFHTGSSTEQYF
DNA: TGTGCCAGCAGTTTCCATACAGGGAGCAGCACCGAGCAGTACTTC

D: NA
J: TRBJ2-3
size: NA
V: TRBV7-2
CDR3: CASSLQPPHYSTDTQYF
DNA: TGTGCCAGCAGCTTACAACCGCCCCATTATAGCACAGATACGCAGTATTTT

D: TRBD1
J: TRBJ2-3
size: NA
V: TRBV19
CDR3: CASSIWGQGISTDTQYF
DNA: TGTGCCAGTAGTATTTGGGGACAGGGGATAAGCACAGATACGCAGTATTTT

D: NA
J: TRBJ2-7
size: few
V: TRBV27
CDR3: CASSLYGTGASAYEQYF
DNA: TGTGCCAGCAGTTTATATGGCACGGGGGCAAGCGCCTACGAGCAGTACTTC

D: NA
J: TRBJ2-6
size: few
V: TRBV28
CDR3: CASGRTGANVLTF
DNA: TGTGCCAGCGGGAGAACAGGGGCCAACGTCCTGACTTTC

D: TRBD1
J: TRBJ1-2
size: NA
V: TRBV28
CDR3: CASSTGQGKWDGYTF
DNA: TGTGCCAGCAGTACCGGACAGGGAAAATGGGATGGCTACACCTTC

D: TRBD2
J: TRBJ2-3
size: few
V: TRBV11-2
CDR3: CASSLVAGIYTDTQYF
DNA: TGTGCCAGCAGCTTAGTAGCGGGTATCTACACAGATACGCAGTATTTT

D: TRBD1
J: TRBJ1-4
size: NA
V: TRBV7-9
CDR3: CASSSRDRVGTNEKLFF
DNA: TGTGCCAGCAGCTCCCGGGACAGGGTAGGCACTAATGAAAAACTGTTTTTT

D: TRBD2
J: TRBJ2-3
size: NA
V: TRBV10-3
CDR3: CAIRSGREADTQYF
DNA: TGTGCCATCCGAAGCGGGAGGGAGGCAGATACGCAGTATTTT

D: NA
J: TRBJ1-1
size: few
V: TRBV7-2
CDR3: CASSLAENTEAFF
DNA: TGTGCCAGCAGCTTAGCGGAGAACACTGAAGCTTTCTTT

D: NA
J: TRBJ2-5
size: few
V: TRBV7-2
CDR3: CASSLSGQRPIETQYF
DNA: TGTGCCAGCAGCTTATCTGGTCAGCGTCCAATAGAGACCCAGTACTTC

D: NA
J: TRBJ1-1
size: NA
V: TRBV6-5
CDR3: CASRRHTMNTEAFF
DNA: TGTGCCAGCAGGAGACATACCATGAACACTGAAGCTTTCTTT